The 32 T cell receptor beta chains reported below all come from one sample, sequenced in a study of blood T cell repertoires in COVID-19. Here immunoSEQ multiplex PCR was the method, and the copy in TCRdb shows in-frame clones only, minus some. This table holds tens of thousands of clones, 85% to 95% found once. Sequenced input: peripheral blood. The receptors derive from a man aged 45-65 years with acute or convalescent COVID-19.

The chain employs TRBV5-4 and TRBJ2-7, with D tentatively TRBD2 (5 bases). The germline gives CDR1 SGHNT, CDR2 YYREEE (reference sequence). The length of the CDR3 is 14 residues. The V end was cut by 4 bases, the J end by 3 bases, with 14 bases between. CDR3 residues: CASSPTPGFYEQYF. The DNA of the CDR3 is TGTGCCAGCAGCCCGACGCCGGGGTTCTACGAGCAGTACTTC.

The rearrangement links TRBV3-1 (or the pseudogene TRBV3-2) to TRBJ2-2; D is ambiguous. This CDR3 has 17 residues. V lost 3 bases and J 6 bases, leaving 20 bases between the germline ends. Germline CDR1 and CDR2: LGHDT and YNNKEL (reference sequence). The CDR3 bases are TGTGCCAGCAGCCATATATCATACGGAGTAATCGCCGGGGAGCTGTTTTTT. As protein: CASSHISYGVIAGELFF.

V and J are TRBV6-2 or TRBV6-3 and TRBJ1-5; unclear D gene. This CDR3 region has 13 residues. From germline, CDR1 is MNHEY and CDR2 SVGEGT. V was clipped by 2 bases and J by 5 bases, with 7 bases between them. The CDR3 protein is CASSYVGDQPQHF. DNA for the CDR3: TGTGCCAGCAGTTACGTCGGGGATCAGCCCCAGCATTTT.

The rearrangement links TRBV30 to TRBJ1-4, with unresolved D. Germline V CDR1 and CDR2: GTSNPN, SVGIG (reference sequence). The CDR3 loop spans 13 amino acids. V lost 1 base to trimming and J lost 5 bases, with 8 bases between them. The CDR3 coding sequence is TGTGCCTGGAGTGGCCCAGTCAATGAAAAACTGTTTTTT. This gives the protein CAWSGPVNEKLFF.

The chain carries TRBV18 and TRBJ2-2; 8 bases fit TRBD1. The trim removed 3 bases at V and 5 bases at J, leaving 5 bases unmatched. The CDR3 contains 15 residues. CDR1 is KGHSH, CDR2 LQKENI, per germline. CDR3: CASSPGQGRTGELFF. The CDR3 DNA sequence: TGTGCCAGCTCACCTGGACAGGGCAGAACCGGGGAGCTGTTTTTT. Together with reference TRBV18 and TRBJ2-2, the CDR3 gives the full variable domain: NAGVMQNPRHLVRRRGQEARLRCSPMKGHSHVYWYRQLPEEGLKFMVYLQKENIIDESGMPKERFSAEFPKEGPSILRIQQVVRGDSAAYFCASSPGQGRTGELFFGEGSRLTVL.

The V and J genes are TRBV5-5 and TRBJ1-5; tentatively, D is TRBD1 (5 bases). This CDR3 comprises 15 residues. CDR1 is SGHKS and CDR2 is YYEKEE in the germline V gene (reference sequence). Trimming took off 1 base at V and 4 bases at J, with 12 bases between the two ends. Here the CDR3 reads CASSLLTESNQPQHF. CDR3 coding DNA: TGTGCCAGCAGCTTGTTGACAGAATCAAATCAGCCCCAGCATTTT.

This chain connects TRBV7-2 to TRBJ2-5, with D possibly called TRBD1 or TRBD2 (5 bases each). Trimming removed 5 bases at V and 7 bases at J, with 17 bases between. This CDR3 spans 14 amino acids. Germline assignment: CDR1 SGHTA and CDR2 FQGNSA. CDR3 sequence reads: CASSLGTGSGTQYF. CDR3 DNA: TGTGCCAGCAGCCTAGGGACGGGATCGGGGACCCAGTACTTC.

The CDR3 coding sequence is TGTGCCTGGAGAGAAATCGGAGGGTGGGAGCAGTACTTC. It is translated as CAWREIGGWEQYF. This sequence joins TRBV30 and TRBJ2-7, with a tentative D call TRBD2 (6 bases). This CDR3 contains 13 residues. The V gene's germline CDR1 is GTSNPN and CDR2 SVGIG (reference sequence). V dropped 3 bases and J dropped 7 bases, with 16 bases sitting between them.

The rearrangement uses TRBV27 and TRBJ1-5, with TRBD1 matching 9 bases. The V gene end was trimmed by 7 bases and the J gene end by 5 bases; junction bases not matched to a gene: 15. The CDR3 covers 17 residues. Germline CDR1 reads MNHEY; CDR2 reads SMNVEV (reference sequence). The CDR3 region is CASIPGQGGWVDQPQHF. The DNA for the CDR3 is TGTGCCAGCATCCCGGGACAGGGAGGTTGGGTCGATCAGCCCCAGCATTTT.

This clone came up once. V usage is TRBV5-1 and J usage is TRBJ2-7, with D maybe TRBD2 (6 bases). Germline CDR1 SGHRS, CDR2 YFSETQ. The CDR3 is 16 residues long. Trimming left V 4 bases short and J 3 bases short, with 20 bases between. CDR3 bases: TGCGCCAGCAGCCTTCTTACTATTGGAGCGGGCTACGAGCAGTACTTC. It translates to CASSLLTIGAGYEQYF.

There are a few counts of this clone. This chain links TRBV5-8 with TRBJ2-3; the D gene is possibly TRBD2 (6 bases). This CDR3 has 17 amino acids. The V end lost 0 bases, the J end lost 3 bases, and 17 bases lay between the germline ends. Germline V CDR1 and CDR2: SGHTS, YDEGEE. The chain's CDR3 is CASSLGRRVVGTDTQYF. CDR3 sequence (DNA): TGTGCCAGCAGCTTGGGACGGAGGGTGGTGGGTACAGATACGCAGTATTTT. The full variable domain, rest sourced from reference TRBV5-8 and TRBJ2-3, is EAGVTQSPTHLIKTRGQQATLRCSPISGHTSVYWYQQALGLGLQFLLWYDEGEERNRGNFPPRFSGRQFPNYSSELNVNALELEDSALYLCASSLGRRVVGTDTQYFGPGTRLTVL.

The chain links TRBV24-1 to TRBJ2-1; TRBD2 matches at 10 bases. From germline, CDR1 is KGHDR and CDR2 SFDVKD. With V trimmed by 0 bases and J by 2 bases, 0 bases remained unmatched. CDR3 length: 16 amino acids. CDR3 in amino acids: CATSDLSGGAYNEQFF. The CDR3 DNA sequence: TGTGCCACCAGTGATTTGAGCGGGGGGGCCTACAATGAGCAGTTCTTC.

The chain uses TRBV7-9 and TRBJ2-7, with TRBD1 as a possible D gene (6 bases). The germline V gene encodes CDR1 SEHNR and CDR2 FQNEAQ (reference sequence). V was cut by 2 bases and J by 1 base, with 21 bases left in between. The CDR3 extends over 18 amino acids. The CDR3 reads CASSLFGSRQVASYEQYF. The CDR3 coding sequence is TGTGCCAGCAGCTTATTTGGCAGCCGACAGGTTGCGTCCTACGAGCAGTACTTC.

This chain uses TRBV2 with TRBJ1-1, with D hard to call. Trimming pared 4 bases from V and 1 base from J, leaving 13 bases between. Germline V gives CDR1 SNHLY, CDR2 FYNNEI. The CDR3 has 15 residues. The CDR3 nucleotides read TGTGCCAGCAGTGGAGTATTCAACCCGAACACTGAAGCTTTCTTT. Translation: CASSGVFNPNTEAFF. Full variable domain (remainder filled in from reference TRBV2 and TRBJ1-1): EPEVTQTPSHQVTQMGQEVILRCVPISNHLYFYWYRQILGQKVEFLVSFYNNEISEKSEIFDDQFSVERPDGSNFTLKIRSTKLEDSAMYFCASSGVFNPNTEAFFGQGTRLTVV.

This chain uses TRBV11-2 with TRBJ2-1; D is undetermined. V lost 5 bases to trimming and J lost 2 bases, with 13 bases between them. The CDR3 contains 15 residues. Looked up from germline, CDR1 is SGHAT and CDR2 is FQNNGV. Written as DNA, the CDR3 is TGTGCCAGCAGCCCCAGTCGAGAGGCCTACAATGAGCAGTTCTTC. Translation: CASSPSREAYNEQFF. Drawing the rest from reference TRBV11-2 and TRBJ2-1, the complete variable domain is EAGVAQSPRYKIIEKRQSVAFWCNPISGHATLYWYQQILGQGPKLLIQFQNNGVVDDSQLPKDRFSAERLKGVDSTLKIQPAKLEDSAVYLCASSPSREAYNEQFFGPGTRLTVL.

The chain is built from TRBV20-1 and TRBJ2-6; D possibly corresponds to TRBD1 (5 bases). Germline values: CDR1 DFQATT, CDR2 SNEGSKA (reference sequence). The CDR3 contains 16 residues. Deletions cut 5 bases from V and 4 bases from J, with 18 bases between. CDR3 sequence: CSARAGLAGGANVLTF. The CDR3 bases are TGCAGTGCTCGTGCAGGGCTTGCTGGCGGGGCCAACGTCCTGACTTTC.

This chain uses TRBV6-5 with TRBJ2-7, with 8 positions matching TRBD2. The CDR3 covers 14 residues. With V trimmed by 9 bases and J by 2 bases, 9 bases remained unmatched. Germline V gives CDR1 MNHEY, CDR2 SVGAGI. The CDR3 region has the DNA TGTGCCAGAACTATTAGCGGGGCCCCCTACGAGCAGTACTTC. Translation gives CARTISGAPYEQYF.

In this sample, this clone turned up once. The chain is built from TRBV7-9 and TRBJ1-2; 8 positions agree with TRBD1. CDR1 and CDR2 (germline): SEHNR, FQNEAQ (reference sequence). The CDR3 totals 15 residues. Unmatched junction bases numbered 9, after V lost 7 bases and J lost 2 bases. The CDR3 reads CASTGRDRLNYGYTF. CDR3 sequence (DNA): TGTGCCAGCACCGGTCGGGACAGGTTAAACTATGGCTACACCTTC.

This clone was counted a few times. The gene calls are TRBV11-2 and TRBJ2-1, with TRBD2 matching 14 bases. The CDR3 spans 17 residues. Trimming cost V 4 bases and J 2 bases; bases outside gene matches: 4. The V gene's germline CDR1 is SGHAT and CDR2 FQNNGV. CDR3 nucleotide sequence: TGTGCCAGCAGCTCCGGACTAGCGGGGGGACCCTACAATGAGCAGTTCTTC. As protein: CASSSGLAGGPYNEQFF.

The CDR3 DNA sequence: TGTGCCAGCAGGCCAAGGACACGGGTAGAGCAGCCCCAGCATTTT. As protein: CASRPRTRVEQPQHF. The chain has TRBV28 and TRBJ1-5; weak D call: TRBD1 (5 bases). This CDR3 spans 15 amino acids. CDR1 and CDR2 from the germline V gene are MDHEN and SYDVKM. V lost 6 bases to trimming and J lost 7 bases, with 19 bases between them.

The genes are TRBV6-1 and TRBJ1-2; D is undetermined. Germline CDR1 and CDR2: MNHNS and SASEGT. This CDR3 is built from 14 residues. Trimming pared 1 base from V and 8 bases from J, leaving 14 bases between. CDR3: CASSEGGQDRGYTF. The DNA for the CDR3 is TGTGCCAGCAGTGAAGGCGGGCAGGATAGGGGCTACACCTTC.

Remarks on this clone: In the same sample, other DNA sequences code for this CDR3. The chain is built from TRBV7-2 and TRBJ2-7; possibly TRBD1 for D (5 bases). The germline V and J ends were trimmed by 2 bases and 1 base, with 9 bases remaining between them. Germline lookup yields CDR1 SGHTA and CDR2 FQGNSA. The CDR3 covers 14 residues. The CDR3 coding sequence is TGTGCCAGCAGCTTAAGGGGTTTGTCCTACGAGCAGTACTTC. It specifies CASSLRGLSYEQYF.

This clone was counted only a few times. The V call is TRBV10-3, the J call TRBJ2-7; a weak D match, TRBD2 (6 bases). This CDR3 has 14 residues. CDR1 is ENHRY and CDR2 is SYGVKD in the germline V gene. Trimming stripped 0 bases from V and 2 bases from J, with 8 bases between. The CDR3 loop reads CAISESGGTYEQYF. In DNA form, the CDR3 reads TGTGCCATCAGTGAGTCCGGAGGGACCTACGAGCAGTACTTC.

The rearrangement links TRBV14 to TRBJ2-5; maybe TRBD2 (5 bases). The germline V and J ends were trimmed by 4 bases and 3 bases, with 18 bases remaining between them. CDR3 length: 16 amino acids. From germline, CDR1 is SGHDN and CDR2 FVKESK. CDR3 in DNA: TGTGCCAGCAGCCTCAGATATGTTGAGGGCGAAGAGACCCAGTACTTC. Translated, it gives CASSLRYVEGEETQYF. The full variable domain, rest sourced from reference TRBV14 and TRBJ2-5, is EAGVTQFPSHSVIEKGQTVTLRCDPISGHDNLYWYRRVMGKEIKFLLHFVKESKQDESGMPNNRFLAERTGGTYSTLKVQPAELEDSGVYFCASSLRYVEGEETQYFGPGTRLLVL.

The rearrangement uses TRBV5-4 and TRBJ1-2, with 7 bases that match TRBD1. V lost 4 bases to trimming and J lost 3 bases; unmatched junction nucleotides: 9. Per germline, CDR1 SGHNT and CDR2 YYREEE (reference sequence). The CDR3 sequence is 15 residues long. CDR3 loop: CASSPRPGTDYGYTF. The CDR3 DNA follows: TGTGCCAGCAGCCCAAGACCCGGGACAGACTATGGCTACACCTTC.

This clone was recorded once. The chain is built from TRBV2 and TRBJ2-2; 7 positions match TRBD1. Germline assignment: CDR1 SNHLY and CDR2 FYNNEI. There are 15 residues in the CDR3. Unmatched junction bases numbered 3, after V lost 5 bases and J lost 0 bases. The CDR3 DNA is TGTGCCAGCAGTTGGGACAGCGCGAACACCGGGGAGCTGTTTTTT. Translation: CASSWDSANTGELFF.

The chain is built from TRBV19 and TRBJ1-3; D gene ambiguous. In germline, CDR1 is LNHDA, CDR2 SQIVND (reference sequence). This CDR3 has 13 amino acids. Trimming took 2 bases from V and 8 from J, leaving 10 bases between them. The CDR3 nucleotides are TGTGCCAGTAGTATACAACTCCGGGACACCATATATTTT. The encoded protein is CASSIQLRDTIYF.

This chain uses TRBV5-4 with TRBJ2-7; TRBD2 aligns across 10 bases. The CDR3 is 14 amino acids. V lost 7 bases and J lost 1; bases outside the gene matches: 5. Germline CDR1 SGHNT, CDR2 YYREEE (reference sequence). The CDR3 here is CASQLAGSSYEQYF. CDR3 coding DNA: TGTGCCAGCCAACTAGCGGGGTCGTCCTACGAGCAGTACTTC.

V is TRBV20-1 and J is TRBJ1-5, with D uncertain. The V and J ends lost 3 bases and 1 base respectively, with 13 bases between them. Germline assignment: CDR1 DFQATT and CDR2 SNEGSKA (reference sequence). The CDR3 totals 15 residues. The CDR3 is CSASIDGRSNQPQHF. The CDR3 DNA is TGCAGTGCTAGTATTGATGGCAGAAGCAATCAGCCCCAGCATTTT.

The chain couples TRBV6-5 to TRBJ2-3, with 8 bases aligning to TRBD1. Germline values: CDR1 MNHEY, CDR2 SVGAGI. The CDR3 covers 13 residues. CDR3 protein: CASGQGGSDTQYF. CDR3 nucleotide sequence: TGTGCGAGTGGACAGGGTGGGTCAGATACGCAGTATTTT.

The rearrangement links TRBV12-2 to TRBJ2-1; TRBD2 is taken as the D call from the table, unchecked against the DNA. TRBV12-2 is termed a pseudogene. The CDR3 has 16 residues. The CDR3 coding sequence is TGTGCAAGTCGCGAGGAGACTAGCGGGGCCGACAATGAGCAGTTCTTC. Protein product: CASREETSGADNEQFF.

The rearrangement uses TRBV2 and TRBJ2-1; TRBD2 is a possible D gene (5 bases). Trimming took 6 bases from V and 2 from J, leaving 23 bases between them. This CDR3 has 18 amino acids. Germline CDR1 is SNHLY and CDR2 is FYNNEI. The CDR3 bases are TGTGCCAGCAGGGTAGGACGGAGGTCCTTGGTGGCCTACAATGAGCAGTTCTTC. Residues: CASRVGRRSLVAYNEQFF.